A single sample is the source of the 8 T cell receptor beta chains below, sequenced in a study of shared clonotypes between healthy human individuals (dated by TCRdb to 2020 to 2021). Library method: the immunoSEQ multiplex PCR assay. The source is immuneACCESS, and TCRdb retained only in-frame sequences with V and J called. Part of the clones is not carried over; for the studies checked, unresolved V genes explain less than half of this, and the remainder is unexplained. Counted in this sample were 600,000 to 750,000 clones; around 91% of them appeared once. Less than 40% of the sample rests with the top ten. The sample comprised memory CD8+ T cells from PBMCs. This specimen's cell subset or site label, per the study, means: CD45RO+ cells pooled with CCR7-negative TemRA cells. Receptors were obtained from a man aged 18 to 35 in good health. Some clones in this sample may be carry-over from other donors' samples.

This chain connects TRBV27 to TRBJ2-6; no clear D. CDR1 and CDR2 from the germline V gene are MNHEY and SMNVEV (reference sequence). The CDR3 is 12 residues long. The V end lost 6 bases, the J end lost 2 bases, and 2 bases lay between the germline ends. The CDR3 DNA reads as TGTGCCAGCAGCGCTGGGGCCAACGTCCTGACTTTC. This encodes CASSAGANVLTF.

This clone was recorded only once. This chain joins TRBV28 and TRBJ1-1, with no clear D. Germline-derived CDR1 and CDR2 are MDHEN and SYDVKM. The V end lost 5 bases, the J end lost 1 base, and 26 bases lay between the germline ends. The CDR3 covers 19 residues. In DNA form, the CDR3 reads TGTGCCAGCAGTGGGAATCCCGGGCCATTTCGGTCATGGAACACTGAAGCTTTCTTT. Translating it yields CASSGNPGPFRSWNTEAFF.

This chain's CDR3 is CASTPIGSGYEQYF. In DNA form, the CDR3 reads TGTGCCAGCACCCCCATAGGTAGCGGCTACGAGCAGTACTTC. The chain carries TRBV27 and TRBJ2-7, with TRBD2 as a possible D gene (6 bases). Germline values: CDR1 MNHEY, CDR2 SMNVEV (reference sequence). The V end lost 7 bases, the J end lost 3 bases, and 16 bases lay between the germline ends. CDR3 length equals 14 residues.

This chain joins TRBV15 and TRBJ1-4, with D maybe TRBD1 (6 bases). CDR3 length: 15 amino acids. Germline V gene lookup returns CDR1 LNHNV and CDR2 YYDKDF (reference sequence). V was cut by 0 bases and J by 8 bases, with 13 bases left in between. CDR3 residues: CATSRDPGAEEKLFF. The CDR3 DNA is TGTGCCACCAGCAGAGACCCGGGGGCTGAAGAAAAACTGTTTTTT.

The J gene is TRBJ2-1, the V gene TRBV27; D uncertain. CDR3 length: 13 amino acids. Trimming took off 3 bases at V and 10 bases at J, with 13 bases between the two ends. Germline assignment: CDR1 MNHEY and CDR2 SMNVEV (reference sequence). CDR3 sequence reads: CASSFDARLEQFF. The CDR3 DNA reads as TGTGCCAGCAGTTTTGACGCACGTTTGGAGCAGTTCTTC.

CDR3 coding DNA: TGTGCCAGCAGCCATCACCTCGACAATGAGCAGTTCTTC. Translation gives CASSHHLDNEQFF. V is TRBV7-9 and J is TRBJ2-1; D remains ambiguous. Germline V gene lookup returns CDR1 SEHNR and CDR2 FQNEAQ (reference sequence). CDR3 length: 13 amino acids. V lost 5 bases and J lost 5, with 10 bases in between.

The chain combines TRBV11-2 with TRBJ2-7; D perhaps matches TRBD2 (5 bases). CDR1 and CDR2 from the germline V gene are SGHAT and FQNNGV. Trimming pared 5 bases from V and 0 bases from J, leaving 11 bases between. This CDR3 is built from 14 residues. DNA of the CDR3: TGTGCCAGCAGCCTAGGAGGTACCTCCTACGAGCAGTACTTC. The encoded protein is CASSLGGTSYEQYF.

The chain couples TRBV27 to TRBJ2-5; D tentatively fits TRBD1 or TRBD2 (6 bases each). The CDR3 is made up of 13 amino acids. V was pared by 3 bases and J by 4 bases, with 9 bases between. Germline CDR1 is MNHEY and CDR2 is SMNVEV (reference sequence). CDR3 residues: CASSFRGRETQYF. The CDR3 DNA sequence: TGTGCCAGCAGTTTCCGGGGGCGAGAGACCCAGTACTTC.